The 8 T cell receptor beta chains given below trace back to one sample, sequenced in a study of cytomegalovirus exposure and HLA in healthy donors. The study ran its PCR with 60 Vbeta and 13 Jbeta primers. Clones were sequenced by immunoSEQ multiplex PCR, and TCRdb holds only the in-frame ones, with some missing. This table holds about 160,000 clones, over 80% found once. Sequencing was performed on PBMCs. The receptor set was obtained from a male donor in good health and CMV-seropositive.

The J gene is TRBJ2-7, the V gene TRBV29-1, with a tentative D call TRBD2 (6 bases). The CDR3 runs 13 residues. V lost 5 bases and J lost 7, with 18 bases in between. Per germline, CDR1 SQVTM and CDR2 ANQGSEA. The CDR3 loop reads CSVRRGTAGEQYF. In nucleotides, the CDR3 is TGCAGCGTTCGGCGAGGGACTGCGGGGGAGCAGTACTTC.

This clone has only a few counts. The chain uses TRBV9 and TRBJ2-2; D is unresolved. Trimming shortened V by 0 bases and J by 6 bases, and 6 bases separated the two germline ends. The CDR3 is 13 residues long. The germline V gene has CDR1 SGDLS and CDR2 YYNGEE. The CDR3 loop is CASSVALPGELFF. Written as DNA, the CDR3 is TGTGCCAGCAGCGTAGCCCTTCCCGGGGAGCTGTTTTTT.

The chain uses TRBV5-4 and TRBJ2-3, with TRBD1 matching over 9 bases. CDR1 and CDR2 (germline): SGHNT, YYREEE (reference sequence). The CDR3 has 17 amino acids. Unmatched junction bases numbered 13, after V lost 5 bases and J lost 3 bases. In DNA, the CDR3 is TGTGCCAGCAGATCACCTCCAGCCGGGACAGGGACAGATACGCAGTATTTT. It is translated as CASRSPPAGTGTDTQYF.

V is TRBV27 and J is TRBJ2-1, with 13 nucleotides matching TRBD2. The CDR3 totals 16 residues. Germline CDR1 MNHEY, CDR2 SMNVEV (reference sequence). The V and J ends lost 4 bases and 9 bases, in that order; junction bases with no gene match: 9. The CDR3 loop reads CASSSLAGGPASEQFF. As DNA, the CDR3 is TGTGCCAGCAGTTCACTAGCGGGAGGGCCGGCCTCTGAGCAGTTCTTC.

This clone occurred a few times. The chain recombines TRBV18 with TRBJ1-6, with 9 bases that match TRBD1. The CDR3 spans 16 residues. Germline V lookup: CDR1 KGHSH, CDR2 LQKENI. The V gene end was trimmed by 3 bases and the J gene end by 6 bases; junction bases not matched to a gene: 6. CDR3 sequence: CASSPLPDRGNSPLHF. CDR3 nucleotides: TGTGCCAGCTCACCGCTGCCGGACAGGGGTAATTCACCCCTCCACTTT.

A single count supports this clone. The V call is TRBV5-1, the J call TRBJ2-2, with TRBD2 matching 13 bases. The CDR3 has 16 amino acids. Looked up from germline, CDR1 is SGHRS and CDR2 is YFSETQ. V was pared by 2 bases and J by 7 bases, with 5 bases of the junction left unmatched. The CDR3 loop is CASSLGLAGESGELFF. The CDR3, as DNA: TGCGCCAGCAGCTTAGGACTAGCGGGAGAGAGCGGGGAGCTGTTTTTT.

The gene calls are TRBV15 and TRBJ2-7; the D gene is possibly TRBD2 (5 bases). Looked up from germline, CDR1 is LNHNV and CDR2 is YYDKDF (reference sequence). The CDR3 contains 14 residues. The V end lost 6 bases, the J end lost 7 bases, and 19 bases lay between the germline ends. CDR3 amino acids: CATSRGADEREQYF. For the CDR3, the DNA is TGTGCCACCAGTCGAGGAGCGGATGAAAGAGAGCAGTACTTC.

This sequence joins TRBV2 and TRBJ2-1; tentatively, D is TRBD2 (6 bases). CDR1 and CDR2 (germline): SNHLY, FYNNEI. The CDR3 length is 10 residues. V lost 7 bases and J 12 bases, leaving 10 bases between the germline ends. The CDR3 loop reads CASTDYGQFF. The DNA for the CDR3 is TGTGCCAGCACGGACTATGGGCAGTTCTTC.